This TCR beta chain was found in a study of identical twins. This clonotype occurred a few times. Its specificity is unknown. The V gene's germline CDR1 is SEHNR and CDR2 FQNEAQ (reference sequence). The CDR3 is 13 amino acids. The study's findings and limits: Zero-insertion analyses could be partly confounded by invariant MAIT and iNKT cells. The analysis was cross-sectional rather than longitudinal within donors. While abundant cord blood beta clonotypes carried fewer insertions, memory repertoires showed no such pattern.

TCRdb re-called the 5' RACE reads with MiXCR, one entry per CDR3 protein. The sample consists of 1.5 million to 2 million distinct CDR3 sequences, about 32% of them appearing once. The sample taken for sequencing was cord blood. This rearrangement joins TRBV7-9 to TRBJ2-5; TRBD2 might be the D (6 bases). The J call is in doubt because the DNA end fits TRBJ2-7 better. The receptor's source is a newborn girl in good health. CDR3 residues: CASSTEAGHEQYF. The CDR3 DNA reads as TGTGCCAGCAGCACTGAAGCGGGTCACGAGCAGTACTTC.